The 28 T cell receptor beta chains given below trace back to one sample, sequenced in a study of T cell repertoires in cytomegalovirus infection. A single record per CDR3 protein comes from TCRdb applying MiXCR to the reads. The table has hundreds of thousands of distinct CDR3 sequences, approximately 30% seen once. The antigens these receptors bind are not known. The sequences come from cultured CD8+ T cells from PBMCs, collected from culture after CMV antigen stimulation. Receptors originate from a human donor in good health (CMV status not recorded). Some clones in this sample may be carry-over from other donors' samples.

On this clonotype: The junction does not match germline at one end; this may be a read error. V and J are TRBV6-2 or TRBV6-3 and TRBJ2-2; D is perhaps TRBD1 (5 bases). CDR1 and CDR2 from the germline V gene are MNHEY and SVGEGT. The CDR3 runs to 16 residues. The CDR3 here is CAGSYTLTVNTGELFF. In DNA form, the CDR3 reads TGTGCCGGCAGTTACACCTTGACAGTGAACACCGGGGAGCTGTTTTTT.

The rearrangement uses TRBV15 and TRBJ2-3; tentative D call: TRBD1 (6 bases). Per germline, CDR1 LNHNV and CDR2 YYDKDF (reference sequence). The CDR3 covers 18 residues. Between the trimmed V and J ends, which lost 0 bases and 5 bases, there was a span of 21 bases. This CDR3 reads CATSRDRLQGGDGDTQYF. The CDR3 bases are TGTGCCACCAGCAGAGATCGACTACAGGGTGGAGATGGAGATACGCAGTATTTT. Drawing the rest from reference TRBV15 and TRBJ2-3, the complete variable domain is DAMVIQNPRYQVTQFGKPVTLSCSQTLNHNVMYWYQQKSSQAPKLLFHYYDKDFNNEADTPDNFQSRRPNTSFCFLDIRSPGLGDTAMYLCATSRDRLQGGDGDTQYFGPGTRLTVL.

This clonotype has only one observation. The V gene is TRBV10-3, the J gene TRBJ2-7; D gene unclear. This CDR3 comprises 17 residues. Germline V gene lookup returns CDR1 ENHRY and CDR2 SYGVKD. V lost 0 bases and J lost 1, with 16 bases in between. The CDR3 DNA sequence: TGTGCCATCAGTGAGTCGTATGGGTCAACGAGATCCTACGAGCAGTACGTC. Its protein is CAISESYGSTRSYEQYV.

This chain links TRBV20-1 with TRBJ1-2, with 10 bases aligning to TRBD1. Germline V gene lookup returns CDR1 DFQATT and CDR2 SNEGSKA (reference sequence). CDR3 size: 15 residues. J gave up 2 bases and V 3 bases, and 6 bases lay outside the gene matches. The CDR3 DNA follows: TGCAGTGCTAGGGGGACAGGGGACTTAAACTATGGCTACACCTTC. This gives the protein CSARGTGDLNYGYTF.

At least ten counts were recorded for this clonotype. The CDR3 nucleotides read TGTGCCAGCAGTGTGAACTTCGATGTTGAAGCTTTCTTT. Protein sequence: CASSVNFDVEAFF. V gene TRBV12-3 or TRBV12-4 combines with J gene TRBJ1-1; D is uncertain. Trimming left V 5 bases short and J 7 bases short, with 14 bases between. This CDR3 contains 13 residues.

J is TRBJ1-5 and V is TRBV5-8, with 8 bases that match TRBD1. CDR1 and CDR2 from the germline V gene are SGHTS and YDEGEE. This CDR3 is built from 15 residues. Losses at the gene ends were 5 bases for V and 2 bases for J; bases not matched to a gene: 6. CDR3 sequence reads: CASRHSTGGNQPQHF. The DNA for the CDR3 is TGTGCCAGCAGGCACTCGACAGGGGGCAATCAGCCCCAGCATTTT.

Regarding this clonotype: A much larger clone is a single base away; this may be a read error. The gene calls are TRBV6-1 and TRBJ1-5; D may be TRBD1 (5 bases). The CDR3 contains 15 residues. Germline V gene lookup returns CDR1 MNHNS and CDR2 SASEGT. CDR3: CASGEAARANQPQHF. CDR3 nucleotides: TGTGCCAGCGGTGAAGCGGCCAGGGCCAATCAGCCCCAGCATTTT.

This clonotype was detected a few times. This chain joins TRBV4-1 and TRBJ2-7; 7 positions match TRBD1. Looked up from germline, CDR1 is MGHRA and CDR2 is YSYEKL. The CDR3 is 15 amino acids. J gave up 7 bases and V 0 bases, and 9 bases lay outside the gene matches. The CDR3 bases are TGCGCCAGCAGCCAAGAGGACAGGCTATACGATGAGCAGTACTTC. This encodes CASSQEDRLYDEQYF.

The V gene is TRBV19, the J gene TRBJ2-1, with D possibly called TRBD1 or TRBD2 (5 bases each). The CDR3 loop spans 15 amino acids. V was shortened by 1 base and J by 3 bases, with 10 bases between the two germline ends. CDR1 and CDR2 from the germline V gene are LNHDA and SQIVND (reference sequence). This chain's CDR3 is CASSIAERGYNEQFF. The CDR3 DNA reads as TGTGCCAGTAGTATAGCTGAGAGGGGCTACAATGAGCAGTTCTTC.

In its sample, this clonotype was seen a few times. The rearrangement links TRBV6-2 or TRBV6-3 to TRBJ1-1; TRBD1 agrees at 8 bases. Germline assignment: CDR1 MNHEY and CDR2 SVGEGT. CDR3 size: 14 residues. V trimming: 8 bases; J trimming: 5 bases; junction bases outside the gene matches: 10. The DNA of the CDR3 is TGTGCCAGCGTCTCAGGGGGCGCGAATACTGAAGCTTTCTTT. Its protein is CASVSGGANTEAFF.

This clonotype has only a few counts. As DNA, the CDR3 is TGTGCCAGCAGCCCGGGGGCGGTAGAGACCCAGTACTTC. Its protein product is CASSPGAVETQYF. J is TRBJ2-5 and V is TRBV7-8, with D possibly being TRBD1 or TRBD2 (6 bases each). Germline V CDR1 and CDR2: SGHVS, FQNEAQ. V was trimmed by 5 bases and J by 4 bases, leaving 11 bases between them. This CDR3 is 13 amino acids long.

V and J are TRBV6-5 and TRBJ2-5; perhaps D is TRBD1 or TRBD2 (5 bases each). The CDR3 extends over 18 amino acids. The V and J ends lost 1 base and 4 bases respectively, with 22 bases between them. Germline V CDR1 and CDR2: MNHEY, SVGAGI. The CDR3 reads CASSYWLSPGQGGETQYF. The CDR3 DNA reads TGTGCCAGCAGTTACTGGCTTTCCCCGGGGCAGGGCGGAGAGACCCAGTACTTC.

The chain joins TRBV14 to TRBJ1-5; D possibly corresponds to TRBD1 (5 bases). This CDR3 is 21 amino acids long. Per the germline V gene, CDR1 is SGHDN and CDR2 is FVKESK. V was trimmed by 0 bases and J by 1 base, leaving 25 bases between them. CDR3 sequence: CASSQDSDSNVASRSNQPQHF. CDR3 in DNA: TGTGCCAGCAGCCAAGATAGCGACAGTAACGTCGCGAGTAGGAGCAATCAGCCCCAGCATTTT.

The chain has TRBV11-3 and TRBJ2-7; 7 bases agree with TRBD1. In germline, CDR1 is SGHNT, CDR2 YENEEA. There are 15 residues in the CDR3. Losses at the gene ends were 1 base for V and 5 bases for J; bases not matched to a gene: 8. CDR3 in amino acids: CASSLGQGERDEQYF. The CDR3 DNA sequence: TGTGCCAGCAGCTTAGGACAGGGTGAAAGGGACGAGCAGTACTTC.

The rearrangement uses TRBV10-3 and TRBJ1-1; D call uncertain. Trimming shortened V by 4 bases and J by 1 base, and 4 bases separated the two germline ends. Germline CDR1 reads ENHRY; CDR2 reads SYGVKD. The CDR3 extends over 12 amino acids. The DNA for the CDR3 is TGTGCCATCAGTGTAGGGAACACTGAAGCTTTCTTT. It yields the protein CAISVGNTEAFF.

This clonotype was picked up many times. The chain combines TRBV6-1 with TRBJ2-2; D unresolved. The CDR3 is 14 amino acids. The V gene's germline CDR1 is MNHNS and CDR2 SASEGT. The V end lost 6 bases, the J end lost 0 bases, and 8 bases lay between the germline ends. This CDR3 is CASRPPPNTGELFF. CDR3 in DNA: TGTGCCAGCAGGCCCCCTCCGAACACCGGGGAGCTGTTTTTT.

The chain couples TRBV12-3 or TRBV12-4 to TRBJ2-7; a possible D gene is TRBD1 (6 bases). V lost 6 bases and J 2 bases, leaving 14 bases between the germline ends. There are 14 residues in the CDR3. CDR3 coding DNA: TGTGCCAGCAGACTGACAGGCGCAACCTACGAGCAGTACTTC. Protein sequence: CASRLTGATYEQYF.

This chain links TRBV2 with TRBJ1-3; D not resolved. The CDR3 length is 15 residues. V was cut by 0 bases and J by 3 bases, with 9 bases left in between. Germline V gene sequence: CDR1 SNHLY, CDR2 FYNNEI. Here the CDR3 DNA reads TGTGCCAGCAGTGAAGCGAGGGAGCTTGGAAACACCATATATTTT. Translating gives CASSEARELGNTIYF.

The J gene is TRBJ1-2, the V gene TRBV6-8; maybe TRBD1 (5 bases). The germline CDR1 and CDR2 sequences are MNHGY and SAAAGT. V was cut by 2 bases and J by 4 bases, with 11 bases left in between. The CDR3 extends over 14 amino acids. The CDR3 spells CASSYTGHSYGYTF. The CDR3 nucleotides are TGTGCCAGCAGTTACACAGGACATAGCTATGGCTACACCTTC.

There are many counts of this clonotype. J is TRBJ2-6 and V is TRBV7-2; 12 positions match TRBD2. CDR3 length: 18 residues. Unmatched junction bases numbered 5, after V lost 5 bases and J lost 0 bases. CDR1 and CDR2 from the germline V gene are SGHTA and FQGNSA. In DNA form, the CDR3 reads TGTGCCAGCAGCCTAGGACTAGCGGGGAGCTCTGGGGCCAACGTCCTGACTTTC. Amino acids: CASSLGLAGSSGANVLTF.

The chain links TRBV2 to TRBJ2-5; D unclear. Trimming took 7 bases from V and 5 from J, leaving 23 bases between them. CDR1 SNHLY and CDR2 FYNNEI come from the germline V gene. The CDR3 loop spans 16 amino acids. The CDR3, as DNA: TGTGCCAGCACCGAAAGTAAGGTAGAACTGATGGAGACCCAGTACTTC. It codes for CASTESKVELMETQYF.

The V gene is TRBV2, the J gene TRBJ1-5; D gene uncertain. V was shortened by 2 bases and J by 3 bases, with 8 bases between the two germline ends. The germline V gene encodes CDR1 SNHLY and CDR2 FYNNEI. The CDR3 extends over 14 amino acids. The CDR3 is CASSERPLNQPQHF. DNA of the CDR3: TGTGCCAGCAGTGAACGGCCGCTCAATCAGCCCCAGCATTTT.

V is TRBV4-1 and J is TRBJ2-3; 9 nucleotides align to TRBD2. Trimming removed 4 bases from V and 5 bases from J; junction bases left unmatched: 13. Germline V lookup: CDR1 MGHRA, CDR2 YSYEKL. There are 17 residues in the CDR3. CDR3 in amino acids: CASSPRDAGGHRDTQYF. The DNA of the CDR3 is TGCGCCAGCAGCCCCCGCGATGCGGGGGGGCATAGAGATACGCAGTATTTT.

The chain joins TRBV7-9 to TRBJ2-7; weak D call: TRBD1 (5 bases). V was clipped by 5 bases and J by 3 bases, with 11 bases between them. This CDR3 region has 13 residues. Germline CDR1 is SEHNR and CDR2 is FQNEAQ (reference sequence). The CDR3 DNA is TGTGCCAGCAGCCGAAGACAGTACTACGAGCAGTACTTC. This sequence encodes CASSRRQYYEQYF.

This clonotype was seen more than once but under ten times. The V and J genes are TRBV13 and TRBJ2-5, with D tentatively TRBD1 or TRBD2 (5 bases each). The CDR3 is 12 amino acids. Germline V gene data show CDR1 as PRHDT and CDR2 as FYEKMQ (reference sequence). Trimming removed 5 bases from V and 10 bases from J, with 14 bases in between. CDR3 coding DNA: TGTGCCAGCAGCAGGGGACCGTCCAGCCAGTACTTC. Encoded protein: CASSRGPSSQYF.

This clonotype was counted a few times. This chain connects TRBV7-6 to TRBJ2-7; the D gene is possibly TRBD2 (5 bases). The length of the CDR3 is 16 residues. CDR1 and CDR2 from the germline V gene are SGHVS and FNYEAQ. V gave up 3 bases and J gave up 6 bases, with 21 bases separating them. This chain's CDR3 is CASSLGGPGKTGEQYF. CDR3 sequence (DNA): TGTGCCAGCAGCTTGGGCGGCCCCGGGAAAACGGGCGAGCAGTACTTC. Drawing the rest from reference TRBV7-6 and TRBJ2-7, the complete variable domain is GAGVSQSPRYKVTKRGQDVALRCDPISGHVSLYWYRQALGQGPEFLTYFNYEAQQDKSGLPNDRFSAERPEGSISTLTIQRTEQRDSAMYRCASSLGGPGKTGEQYFGPGTRLTVT.

This chain links TRBV7-3 with TRBJ2-7; D remains unclear. CDR3 length equals 14 residues. Germline assignment: CDR1 SGHTA and CDR2 FQGTGA. DNA for the CDR3: TGTGCCAGCAGCTTGAGTAGACATCACTACGAGCGGTACGTC. Protein product: CASSLSRHHYERYV.

The chain is built from TRBV7-9 and TRBJ1-2; weak D call: TRBD1 (5 bases). The CDR3 consists of 14 residues. Trimming left V 1 base short and J 8 bases short, with 14 bases between. Per the germline V gene, CDR1 is SEHNR and CDR2 is FQNEAQ (reference sequence). The CDR3 sequence is CASSLGDGTWGYTF. CDR3 bases: TGTGCCAGCAGCTTAGGGGACGGGACTTGGGGCTACACCTTC.